This T cell receptor (beta chain) appears in the sequencing data of a study of Graves' ophthalmopathy and Graves' hyperthyroidism. The sequenced template was RNA, covering the TCR beta CDR3 region. First-round RT-PCR employed HTBI primers, with a second-round multiplex PCR after it. TCRdb fed the multiplex PCR reads into MiXCR, producing one record per CDR3 protein. The data contain 500,000 to 600,000 distinct CDR3 sequences, approximately 35% of them singletons. This CDR3 spans 18 amino acids. Per germline, CDR1 SGHTA and CDR2 FQGNSA. Trimming pared 5 bases from V and 9 bases from J, leaving 31 bases between. Whole-study results and caveats: In blood appeared most of the expanded thyroid clonotypes whose frequency exceeded 0.001. For separating ophthalmopathy from stable hyperthyroidism, a 13-signature model gave 85% to 90% sensitivity and about 82% specificity.

Of note for this clonotype: The target antigen is unknown.

This receptor was taken from an adult man with Graves' hyperthyroidism. Input material: peripheral blood or thyroid tissue (not recorded which). V usage is TRBV7-2 and J usage is TRBJ2-5, with a weak D call TRBD2 (5 bases). CDR3 DNA: TGTGCCAGCAGCGCCCCGTCTAGCAATTTAGTTGTTTCTCTGGCCCAGTACTTC. Its translation is CASSAPSSNLVVSLAQYF.